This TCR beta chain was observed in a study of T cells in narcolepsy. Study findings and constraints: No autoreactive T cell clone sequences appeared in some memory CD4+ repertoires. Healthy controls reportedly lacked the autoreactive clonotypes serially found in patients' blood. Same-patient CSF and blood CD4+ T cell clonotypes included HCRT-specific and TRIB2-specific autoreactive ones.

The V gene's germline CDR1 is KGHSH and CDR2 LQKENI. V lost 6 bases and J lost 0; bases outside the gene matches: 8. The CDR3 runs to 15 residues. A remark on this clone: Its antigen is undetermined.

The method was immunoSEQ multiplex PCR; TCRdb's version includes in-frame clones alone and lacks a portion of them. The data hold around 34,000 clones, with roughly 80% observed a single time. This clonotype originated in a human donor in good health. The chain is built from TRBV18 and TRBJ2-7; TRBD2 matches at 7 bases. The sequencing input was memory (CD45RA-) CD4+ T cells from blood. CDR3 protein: CASSDPAGISYEQYF. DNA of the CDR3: TGTGCCAGCTCCGACCCAGCGGGGATCTCCTACGAGCAGTACTTC.